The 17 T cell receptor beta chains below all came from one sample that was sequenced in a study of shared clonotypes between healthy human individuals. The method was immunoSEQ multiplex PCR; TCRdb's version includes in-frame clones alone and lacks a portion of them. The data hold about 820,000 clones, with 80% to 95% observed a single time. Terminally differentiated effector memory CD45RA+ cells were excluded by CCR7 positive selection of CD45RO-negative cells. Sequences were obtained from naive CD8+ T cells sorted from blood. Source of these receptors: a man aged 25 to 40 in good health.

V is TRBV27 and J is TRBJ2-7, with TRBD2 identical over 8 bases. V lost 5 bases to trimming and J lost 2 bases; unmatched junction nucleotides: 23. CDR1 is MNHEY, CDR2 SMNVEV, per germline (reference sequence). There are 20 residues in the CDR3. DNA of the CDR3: TGTGCCAGCAGTCCCCCACCAACTAGCGGACCATTCCCAGGGACCTACGAGCAGTACTTC. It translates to CASSPPPTSGPFPGTYEQYF.

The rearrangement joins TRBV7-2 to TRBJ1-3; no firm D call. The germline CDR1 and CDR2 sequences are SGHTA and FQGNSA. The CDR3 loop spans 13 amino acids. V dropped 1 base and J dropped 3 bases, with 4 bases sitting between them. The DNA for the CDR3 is TGTGCCAGCAGCTTAGGTGATGGAAACACCATATATTTT. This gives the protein CASSLGDGNTIYF.

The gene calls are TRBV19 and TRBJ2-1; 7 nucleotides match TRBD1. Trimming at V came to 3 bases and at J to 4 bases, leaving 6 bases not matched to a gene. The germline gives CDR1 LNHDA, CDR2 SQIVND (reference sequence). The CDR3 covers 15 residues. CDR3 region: CASSIEGTVYNEQFF. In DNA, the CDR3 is TGTGCCAGTAGTATTGAGGGGACAGTATACAATGAGCAGTTCTTC.

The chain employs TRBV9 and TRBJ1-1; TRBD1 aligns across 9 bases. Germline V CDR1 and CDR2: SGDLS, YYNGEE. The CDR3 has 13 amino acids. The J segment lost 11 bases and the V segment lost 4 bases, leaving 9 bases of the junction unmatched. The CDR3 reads CASSPGTGTAAFF. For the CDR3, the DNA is TGTGCCAGCAGCCCCGGGACAGGGACTGCCGCTTTCTTT.

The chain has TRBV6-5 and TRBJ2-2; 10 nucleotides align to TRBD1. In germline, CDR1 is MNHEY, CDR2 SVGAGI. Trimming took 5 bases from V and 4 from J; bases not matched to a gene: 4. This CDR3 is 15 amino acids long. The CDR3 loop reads CASSQGQGITGELFF. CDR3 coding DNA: TGTGCCAGCAGTCAGGGACAGGGGATCACCGGGGAGCTGTTTTTT.

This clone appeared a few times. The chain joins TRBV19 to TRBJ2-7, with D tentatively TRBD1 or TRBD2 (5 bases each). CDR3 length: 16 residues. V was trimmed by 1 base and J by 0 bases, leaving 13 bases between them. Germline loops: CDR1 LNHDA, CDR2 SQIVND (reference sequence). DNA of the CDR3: TGTGCCAGTAGTATAGCAACGGGGCTTAGCTCCTACGAGCAGTACTTC. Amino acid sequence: CASSIATGLSSYEQYF.

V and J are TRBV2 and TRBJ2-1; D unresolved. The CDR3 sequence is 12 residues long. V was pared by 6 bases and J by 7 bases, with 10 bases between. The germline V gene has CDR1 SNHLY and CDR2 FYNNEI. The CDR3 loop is CASSYGFNEQFF. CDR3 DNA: TGTGCCAGCAGCTATGGGTTTAATGAGCAGTTCTTC.

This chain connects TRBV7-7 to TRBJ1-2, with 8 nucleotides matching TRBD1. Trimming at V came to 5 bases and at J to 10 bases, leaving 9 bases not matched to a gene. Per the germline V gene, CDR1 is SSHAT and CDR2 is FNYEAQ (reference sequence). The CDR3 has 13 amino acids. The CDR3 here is CASSPDGQGNYTF. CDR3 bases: TGTGCCAGCAGCCCCGATGGACAGGGTAACTACACCTTC.

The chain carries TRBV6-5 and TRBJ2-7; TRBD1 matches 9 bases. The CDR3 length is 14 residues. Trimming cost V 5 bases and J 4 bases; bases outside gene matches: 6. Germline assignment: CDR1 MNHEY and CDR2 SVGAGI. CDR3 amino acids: CASSPGQGLYEQYF. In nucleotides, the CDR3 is TGTGCCAGCAGTCCAGGACAGGGGTTATACGAGCAGTACTTC.

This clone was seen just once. In nucleotides, the CDR3 is TGCAGCGTTCGAGGACCCAGGGGGGAAGCTTTCTTT. Protein sequence: CSVRGPRGEAFF. This chain uses TRBV29-1 with TRBJ1-1, with 7 bases fitting TRBD1. CDR3 length: 12 amino acids. CDR1 and CDR2 from the germline V gene are SQVTM and ANQGSEA. The ends lost 5 bases at V and 8 bases at J; junction bases unmatched: 8.

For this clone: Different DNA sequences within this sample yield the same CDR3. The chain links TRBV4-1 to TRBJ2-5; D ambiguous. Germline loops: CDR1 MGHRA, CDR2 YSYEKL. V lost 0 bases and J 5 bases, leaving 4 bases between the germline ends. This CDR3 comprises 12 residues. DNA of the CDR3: TGCGCCAGCAGCCAAGATACGGAGACCCAGTACTTC. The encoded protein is CASSQDTETQYF.

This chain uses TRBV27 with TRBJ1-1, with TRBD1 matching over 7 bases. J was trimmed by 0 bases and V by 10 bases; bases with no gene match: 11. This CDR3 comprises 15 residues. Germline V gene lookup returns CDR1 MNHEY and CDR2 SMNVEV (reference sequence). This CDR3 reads CATRGGGIVNTEAFF. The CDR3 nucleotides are TGTGCCACCAGGGGGGGTGGCATAGTGAACACTGAAGCTTTCTTT.

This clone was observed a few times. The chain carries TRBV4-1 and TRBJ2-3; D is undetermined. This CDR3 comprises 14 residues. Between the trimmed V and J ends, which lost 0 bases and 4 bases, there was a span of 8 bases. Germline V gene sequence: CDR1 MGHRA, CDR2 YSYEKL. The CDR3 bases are TGCGCCAGCAGCCAAGAGGAGATTGCAGATACGCAGTATTTT. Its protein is CASSQEEIADTQYF.

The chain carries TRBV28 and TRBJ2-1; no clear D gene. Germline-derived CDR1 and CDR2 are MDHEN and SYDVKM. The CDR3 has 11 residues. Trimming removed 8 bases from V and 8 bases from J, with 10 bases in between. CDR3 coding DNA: TGTGCCAGCTCGTTCGGGTATGAGCAGTTCTTC. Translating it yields CASSFGYEQFF.

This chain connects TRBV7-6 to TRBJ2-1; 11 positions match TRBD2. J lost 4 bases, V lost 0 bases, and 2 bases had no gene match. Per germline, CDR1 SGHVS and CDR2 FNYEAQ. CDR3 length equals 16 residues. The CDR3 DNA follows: TGTGCCAGCAGCTTAGCCGGGACTAGCGGTTACAATGAGCAGTTCTTC. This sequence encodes CASSLAGTSGYNEQFF.

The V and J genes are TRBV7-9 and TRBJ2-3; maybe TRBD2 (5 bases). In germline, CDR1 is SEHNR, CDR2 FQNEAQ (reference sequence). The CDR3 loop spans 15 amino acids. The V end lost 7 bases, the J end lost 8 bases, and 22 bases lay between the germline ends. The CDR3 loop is CASTEGSWEQPTQYF. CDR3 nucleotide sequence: TGTGCCAGCACCGAAGGATCGTGGGAGCAACCTACGCAGTATTTT. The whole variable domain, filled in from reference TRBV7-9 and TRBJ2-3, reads DTGVSQNPRHKITKRGQNVTFRCDPISEHNRLYWYRQTLGQGPEFLTYFQNEAQLEKSRLLSDRFSAERPKGSFSTLEIQRTEQGDSAMYLCASTEGSWEQPTQYFGPGTRLTVL.

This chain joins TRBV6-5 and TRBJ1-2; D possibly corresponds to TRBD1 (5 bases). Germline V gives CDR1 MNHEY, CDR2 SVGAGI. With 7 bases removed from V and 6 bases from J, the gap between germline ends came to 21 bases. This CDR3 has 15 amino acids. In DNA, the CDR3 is TGTGCCAGCACCACCCCCGGGGGTTTCGGAAATGGCTACACCTTC. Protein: CASTTPGGFGNGYTF.